These 24 T cell receptor beta chains were sequenced from one sample in a study of blood T cell repertoires in COVID-19 (dated by TCRdb to the early 2020s). The method was the immunoSEQ multiplex PCR assay. TCRdb mirrors the immuneACCESS table, restricted to in-frame sequences. Some clones are absent from its copies; in checked studies, under half trace to an unresolved V gene, and the reason for the others is unknown. Counted in this sample were about 130,000 clones; 75% to 90% of them appeared once. The ten largest clonotypes hold approximately 20% of the sample. Input material: peripheral blood. These TCRs come from a woman aged 50 to 60 who had recovered from COVID-19.

CDR3 in DNA: TGTGCCAGTAGTACTCAGGGGGCTGTTGAAGCTTTCTTT. Protein product: CASSTQGAVEAFF. The chain is built from TRBV19 and TRBJ1-1; 8 bases are a match to TRBD1. The CDR3 extends over 13 amino acids. The V gene end was trimmed by 4 bases and the J gene end by 7 bases; junction bases not matched to a gene: 5. Germline loops: CDR1 LNHDA, CDR2 SQIVND (reference sequence).

V gene TRBV4-3 combines with J gene TRBJ2-3, with a weak D call TRBD1 (6 bases). CDR3 length: 15 amino acids. The V gene's germline CDR1 is LGHNA and CDR2 YSLEER. Trimming left V 0 bases short and J 0 bases short, with 7 bases between. The CDR3 bases are TGCGCCAGCAGCCAAGATCAGGGGAGCACAGATACGCAGTATTTT. This encodes CASSQDQGSTDTQYF.

The rearrangement uses TRBV15 and TRBJ1-6, with D unclear. CDR3 length equals 16 residues. V was trimmed by 5 bases and J by 0 bases, leaving 11 bases between them. The germline CDR1 and CDR2 sequences are LNHNV and YYDKDF (reference sequence). CDR3: CATSLLGGSYNSPLHF. CDR3 bases: TGTGCCACCAGCCTCCTCGGAGGCTCCTATAATTCACCCCTCCACTTT.

This clone appeared once. This rearrangement joins TRBV7-9 to TRBJ2-7, with D unclear. CDR1 SEHNR and CDR2 FQNEAQ come from the germline V gene (reference sequence). The V end was cut by 3 bases, the J end by 0 bases, with 9 bases between. This CDR3 comprises 14 residues. The CDR3 reads CASSFSILSYEQYF. CDR3 nucleotides: TGTGCCAGCAGCTTTTCTATACTCTCCTACGAGCAGTACTTC.

The sample holds one count of this clone. The V gene is TRBV14, the J gene TRBJ2-3; TRBD2 matches at 13 bases. The germline gives CDR1 SGHDN, CDR2 FVKESK. This CDR3 has 17 residues. The trim removed 0 bases at V and 3 bases at J, leaving 3 bases unmatched. CDR3 amino acids: CASSQDLTSGRTDTQYF. For the CDR3, the DNA is TGTGCCAGCAGCCAAGACCTGACTAGCGGGAGGACAGATACGCAGTATTTT.

The J gene is TRBJ2-2, the V gene TRBV2, with a possible D match to TRBD1 (6 bases). The CDR3 runs 15 residues. CDR1 is SNHLY, CDR2 FYNNEI, per germline. Trimming removed 6 bases at V and 4 bases at J, with 15 bases between. The CDR3 DNA reads TGTGCCAGCAGGGCGGGTTCACAGGGCACCGGGGAGCTGTTTTTT. Amino acids: CASRAGSQGTGELFF.

This sequence joins TRBV5-6 and TRBJ2-3, with D possibly matching TRBD1 (6 bases). There are 13 residues in the CDR3. CDR1 and CDR2 from the germline V gene are SGHDT and YYEEEE. The ends were cut back, 7 bases at V and 4 bases at J, with 13 bases in the middle. The CDR3 spells CASGSRGADTQYF. The CDR3 DNA reads as TGTGCCAGCGGGTCCAGGGGCGCAGATACGCAGTATTTT.

CDR3 in DNA: TGTGCCAGCAGCTCCTACGGGACAGGGGGATCATACGAGCAGTACTTC. Translated, it gives CASSSYGTGGSYEQYF. The rearrangement joins TRBV11-2 to TRBJ2-7; 11 nucleotides line up with TRBD1. Trimming took 4 bases from V and 4 from J; bases not matched to a gene: 9. Germline values: CDR1 SGHAT, CDR2 FQNNGV. This CDR3 is 16 amino acids long.

Concerning this clone: This sample also contains other DNA sequences that code for the same CDR3. The chain has TRBV19 and TRBJ1-5; 9 bases agree with TRBD1. Germline-derived CDR1 and CDR2 are LNHDA and SQIVND (reference sequence). V was clipped by 5 bases and J by 5 bases; unmatched bases: 1. The CDR3 totals 13 residues. The CDR3 coding sequence is TGTGCCAGTAGTCGGGACAGGGATCAGCCCCAGCATTTT. Residues: CASSRDRDQPQHF.

CDR3 sequence (DNA): TGTGCCAGCAAGCGGGGAGCTGGGGCCAACGTCCTGACTTTC. Encoded protein: CASKRGAGANVLTF. This chain uses TRBV6-5 with TRBJ2-6; 7 positions agree with TRBD2. This CDR3 region has 14 residues. J lost 2 bases, V lost 7 bases, and 2 bases had no gene match. Germline V gene data show CDR1 as MNHEY and CDR2 as SVGAGI.

The J gene is TRBJ1-2, the V gene TRBV19, with 9 bases lining up with TRBD1. The CDR3 covers 15 residues. J gave up 4 bases and V 1 base, and 4 bases lay outside the gene matches. Germline V CDR1 and CDR2: LNHDA, SQIVND (reference sequence). This CDR3 is CASSIVGTGSYGYTF. The CDR3 DNA sequence: TGTGCCAGTAGTATAGTGGGGACAGGGAGCTATGGCTACACCTTC.

The chain joins TRBV4-3 to TRBJ2-2; D might be TRBD2 (5 bases). This CDR3 comprises 15 residues. The ends were cut back, 0 bases at V and 8 bases at J, with 13 bases in the middle. Germline V gene sequence: CDR1 LGHNA, CDR2 YSLEER. CDR3 bases: TGCGCCAGCAGCCAAGAGGGAGTACCGACAGGGGAGCTGTTTTTT. It codes for CASSQEGVPTGELFF.

The chain combines TRBV7-9 with TRBJ2-2, with D uncertain. Trimming cost V 2 bases and J 1 base, with 5 bases left between them. Germline CDR1 reads SEHNR; CDR2 reads FQNEAQ (reference sequence). The CDR3 runs 14 residues. For the CDR3, the DNA is TGTGCCAGCAGCTTATCGGGGAACACCGGGGAGCTGTTTTTT. Protein: CASSLSGNTGELFF.

This CDR3 is CATSDPPPGSGANVLTF. The CDR3 coding sequence is TGTGCCACCAGTGATCCCCCCCCGGGCTCTGGGGCCAACGTCCTGACTTTC. This sequence joins TRBV24-1 and TRBJ2-6; D is undetermined. The germline V gene has CDR1 KGHDR and CDR2 SFDVKD. CDR3 length equals 17 residues. Trimming removed 3 bases at V and 0 bases at J, with 11 bases between.

This clone was counted only a few times. The chain has TRBV6-1 and TRBJ2-1; 11 bases are a match to TRBD2. After removal of 1 base from V and 9 bases from J, the junction contained 11 bases not matched to a gene. Germline lookup yields CDR1 MNHNS and CDR2 SASEGT. CDR3 length equals 17 residues. Here the CDR3 reads CASSEEGTSGWRFEQFF. In nucleotides, the CDR3 is TGTGCCAGCAGTGAAGAAGGGACTAGCGGATGGAGGTTTGAGCAGTTCTTC.

The gene calls are TRBV5-5 and TRBJ2-7, with 7 bases aligning to TRBD1. The CDR3 extends over 15 amino acids. Germline trimming cut 0 bases from V and 2 bases from J; bases unmatched to any gene: 5. The germline gives CDR1 SGHKS, CDR2 YYEKEE (reference sequence). CDR3 DNA: TGTGCCAGCAGCTTGGGGGGGACAGCCACCTACGAGCAGTACTTC. The encoded protein is CASSLGGTATYEQYF.

The chain employs TRBV9 and TRBJ2-5; 8 positions agree with TRBD2. Germline values: CDR1 SGDLS, CDR2 YYNGEE. This CDR3 contains 14 residues. The J segment lost 4 bases and the V segment lost 0 bases, leaving 2 bases of the junction unmatched. CDR3 sequence: CASSVGGRIETQYF. The CDR3, as DNA: TGTGCCAGCAGCGTAGGCGGGAGGATAGAGACCCAGTACTTC.

CDR3 in DNA: TGTGCCAGCATCGTCGACAGGAGCCCCTACAATGAGCAGTTCTTC. It encodes CASIVDRSPYNEQFF. The rearrangement joins TRBV6-5 to TRBJ2-1; D is perhaps TRBD1 (6 bases). The CDR3 is made up of 15 amino acids. Germline V gene data show CDR1 as MNHEY and CDR2 as SVGAGI. V was shortened by 7 bases and J by 2 bases, with 15 bases between the two germline ends.

The chain uses TRBV11-2 and TRBJ2-5; 7 bases fit TRBD2. Germline V gene sequence: CDR1 SGHAT, CDR2 FQNNGV. V lost 1 base to trimming and J lost 9 bases; unmatched junction nucleotides: 8. The CDR3 extends over 14 amino acids. CDR3 sequence (DNA): TGTGCCAGCAGCTTAGGTGGACTAGTATATGCCCAGTACTTC. It yields the protein CASSLGGLVYAQYF.

The chain employs TRBV6-5 and TRBJ2-5; tentative D call: TRBD2 (7 bases). The CDR3 length is 13 residues. The V and J ends lost 8 bases and 5 bases respectively, with 15 bases between them. Per the germline V gene, CDR1 is MNHEY and CDR2 is SVGAGI. The CDR3 region has the DNA TGTGCCAGCGTCCTCCGGGGGGCTGAGACCCAGTACTTC. As protein: CASVLRGAETQYF.

This chain links TRBV27 with TRBJ2-1; 7 bases line up with TRBD2. V lost 8 bases to trimming and J lost 5 bases; unmatched junction nucleotides: 12. CDR3 length: 15 residues. Per the germline V gene, CDR1 is MNHEY and CDR2 is SMNVEV (reference sequence). The CDR3 coding sequence is TGTGCCAGCGTTAGGGGTGGGACTACAAACAATGAGCAGTTCTTC. It encodes CASVRGGTTNNEQFF.

The chain couples TRBV29-1 to TRBJ1-4; TRBD1 aligns across 8 bases. The CDR3 consists of 13 residues. V gave up 4 bases and J gave up 7 bases; unmatched junction bases: 5. Germline V lookup: CDR1 SQVTM, CDR2 ANQGSEA. The DNA for the CDR3 is TGCAGCGTTGGGACAGGGCGAGGTGAAAAACTGTTTTTT. Amino acid sequence: CSVGTGRGEKLFF.

The genes are TRBV7-8 and TRBJ2-1; 15 positions match TRBD2. In germline, CDR1 is SGHVS, CDR2 FQNEAQ. This CDR3 comprises 19 residues. V lost 1 base to trimming and J lost 8 bases; unmatched junction nucleotides: 12. CDR3 DNA sequence: TGTGCCAGCAGCTTAGGGACGGGACTAGCGGGAGGAGAACTTGATGAGCAGTTCTTC. Amino acid sequence: CASSLGTGLAGGELDEQFF.

The chain couples TRBV18 to TRBJ2-1; D is perhaps TRBD2 (5 bases). Trimming removed 2 bases from V and 8 bases from J, with 7 bases in between. The CDR3 sequence is 12 residues long. Germline loops: CDR1 KGHSH, CDR2 LQKENI. This CDR3 reads CASSPNSDEQFF. CDR3 DNA sequence: TGTGCCAGCTCACCAAATAGCGATGAGCAGTTCTTC. Full variable domain (missing parts from reference TRBV18 and TRBJ2-1): NAGVMQNPRHLVRRRGQEARLRCSPMKGHSHVYWYRQLPEEGLKFMVYLQKENIIDESGMPKERFSAEFPKEGPSILRIQQVVRGDSAAYFCASSPNSDEQFFGPGTRLTVL.